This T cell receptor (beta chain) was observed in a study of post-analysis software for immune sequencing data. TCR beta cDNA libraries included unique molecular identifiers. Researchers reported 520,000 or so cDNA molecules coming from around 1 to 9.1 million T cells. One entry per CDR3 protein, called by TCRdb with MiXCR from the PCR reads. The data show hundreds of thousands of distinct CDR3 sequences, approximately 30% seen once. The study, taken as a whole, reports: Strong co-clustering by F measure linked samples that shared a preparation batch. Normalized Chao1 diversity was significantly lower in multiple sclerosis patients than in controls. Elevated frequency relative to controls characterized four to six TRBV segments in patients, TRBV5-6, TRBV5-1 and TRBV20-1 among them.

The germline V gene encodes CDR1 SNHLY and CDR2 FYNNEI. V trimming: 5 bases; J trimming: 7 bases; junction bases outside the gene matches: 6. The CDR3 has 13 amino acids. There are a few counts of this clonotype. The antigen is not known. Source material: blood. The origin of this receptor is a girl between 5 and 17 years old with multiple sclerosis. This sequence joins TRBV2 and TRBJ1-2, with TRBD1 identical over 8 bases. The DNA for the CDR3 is TGTGCCAGCAGTCCCGACAGGGGCAGTGGCTACACCTTC. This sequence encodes CASSPDRGSGYTF.